What follows are 12 T cell receptor beta chains derived from one specimen sequenced in a study of blood T cell repertoires in COVID-19. The data were produced by immunoSEQ multiplex PCR, yet TCRdb's version contains in-frame clones alone and is incomplete. The table records under 7,000 clones, 65% to 85% of them present only once. Source material: peripheral blood. Source of these receptors: a human donor in a cohort sampled during active COVID-19.

The chain employs TRBV5-1 and TRBJ2-3, with TRBD1 matching 10 bases. This CDR3 is 15 amino acids long. Unmatched junction bases numbered 5, after V lost 4 bases and J lost 3 bases. The germline gives CDR1 SGHRS, CDR2 YFSETQ. The CDR3 nucleotides are TGCGCCAGCAGCACCGGACAGGGGGGGACAGATACGCAGTATTTT. Amino acids: CASSTGQGGTDTQYF.

The V gene is TRBV5-1, the J gene TRBJ1-1; no firm D call. The CDR3 has 16 amino acids. V lost 1 base, J lost 0 bases, and 13 bases lay in between. Germline CDR1 reads SGHRS; CDR2 reads YFSETQ. The CDR3 is CASSLWAVAMNTEAFF. The CDR3 DNA reads as TGCGCCAGCAGCTTGTGGGCAGTTGCGATGAACACTGAAGCTTTCTTT.

The rearrangement joins TRBV11-2 to TRBJ2-5; 11 bases line up with TRBD2. CDR1 is SGHAT and CDR2 is FQNNGV in the germline V gene. Losses at the gene ends were 9 bases for V and 0 bases for J; bases not matched to a gene: 3. This CDR3 is 14 amino acids long. The CDR3 loop is CASSGLADQETQYF. DNA of the CDR3: TGTGCCAGTTCGGGACTAGCGGACCAAGAGACCCAGTACTTC. The variable domain in full, completed from reference TRBV11-2 and TRBJ2-5, reads EAGVAQSPRYKIIEKRQSVAFWCNPISGHATLYWYQQILGQGPKLLIQFQNNGVVDDSQLPKDRFSAERLKGVDSTLKIQPAKLEDSAVYLCASSGLADQETQYFGPGTRLLVL.

The V call is TRBV15, the J call TRBJ2-5; 11 bases are shared with TRBD2. The V gene's germline CDR1 is LNHNV and CDR2 YYDKDF (reference sequence). The CDR3 contains 14 residues. With 9 bases clipped from V and 11 bases from J, the junction kept 14 bases outside the gene matches. In nucleotides, the CDR3 is TGTGCCACTAGAGGGACTAGCGGTAGAGGTTCTCAGTACTTC. It is translated as CATRGTSGRGSQYF.

V usage is TRBV11-2 and J usage is TRBJ2-7; D perhaps matches TRBD2 (7 bases). The CDR3 sequence is 14 residues long. V was clipped by 4 bases and J by 2 bases, with 12 bases between them. CDR1 is SGHAT and CDR2 is FQNNGV in the germline V gene. CDR3 protein: CASSWRGGTYEQYF. The CDR3 DNA sequence: TGTGCCAGCAGCTGGAGGGGGGGAACCTACGAGCAGTACTTC.

This chain uses TRBV7-9 with TRBJ2-2, with D hard to call. Germline lookup yields CDR1 SEHNR and CDR2 FQNEAQ (reference sequence). CDR3 length equals 15 residues. V lost 0 bases to trimming and J lost 5 bases, with 10 bases between them. CDR3 sequence (DNA): TGTGCCAGCAGCTTAGCCCGGGTTTTAACCGGGGAGCTGTTTTTT. This translates into CASSLARVLTGELFF.

The chain uses TRBV7-9 and TRBJ1-2, with D possibly TRBD1 on 5 matching bases. This CDR3 comprises 14 residues. V lost 4 bases and J 4 bases, leaving 13 bases between the germline ends. In germline, CDR1 is SEHNR, CDR2 FQNEAQ (reference sequence). The CDR3: CASSSRQNLYGYTF. For the CDR3, the DNA is TGTGCCAGCAGCTCCCGACAGAACCTCTATGGCTACACCTTC.

This chain connects TRBV7-2 to TRBJ2-2; possible D gene TRBD2, 6 bases. V lost 5 bases to trimming and J lost 4 bases, with 11 bases between them. The CDR3 is 14 residues long. The germline CDR1 and CDR2 sequences are SGHTA and FQGNSA. The CDR3 region is CASSQGLTTGELFF. DNA for the CDR3: TGTGCCAGCAGCCAGGGACTTACCACCGGGGAGCTGTTTTTT.

This clone has a handful of counts. This chain links TRBV3-1 (or the pseudogene TRBV3-2) with TRBJ2-7, with TRBD2 identical over 11 bases. The CDR3 contains 12 residues. The V gene's germline CDR1 is LGHDT and CDR2 YNNKEL (reference sequence). V shed 4 bases, J shed 11 bases, and the junction held 4 bases outside the gene matches. The DNA of the CDR3 is TGTGCCAGCAGCCCTTTAGCGGGAGGGAAGTACTTC. Its protein product is CASSPLAGGKYF.

This chain connects TRBV6-6 to TRBJ2-2; perhaps TRBD2 as D (6 bases). Germline CDR1 MNHNY, CDR2 SVGAGI (reference sequence). V lost 11 bases to trimming and J lost 1 base, with 17 bases between them. The length of the CDR3 is 15 residues. DNA for the CDR3: TGTGCCGCTTCCTCTAGCGCCTTGAACACCGGGGAGCTGTTTTTT. It translates to CAASSSALNTGELFF.

The CDR3 loop is CASSFSGTNTEAFF. The CDR3 DNA sequence: TGTGCCAGCAGTTTTTCCGGGACAAACACTGAAGCTTTCTTT. The chain is built from TRBV28 and TRBJ1-1; maybe TRBD1 (6 bases). Per germline, CDR1 MDHEN and CDR2 SYDVKM. Trimming stripped 3 bases from V and 2 bases from J, with 10 bases between. The CDR3 consists of 14 residues.

The V and J genes are TRBV4-3 and TRBJ2-7; 7 positions match TRBD2. The V segment lost 1 base and the J segment 0 bases; nucleotides outside the gene matches: 6. The germline V gene has CDR1 LGHNA and CDR2 YSLEER. The CDR3 is made up of 16 amino acids. The CDR3: CASSQGTGGPSYEQYF. In nucleotides, the CDR3 is TGCGCCAGCAGCCAAGGGACGGGAGGTCCCTCCTACGAGCAGTACTTC.